Reported below is one T cell receptor (beta chain). The data stem from a study of blood T cell repertoires in COVID-19. Study-wide background: Samples of COVID-19 (acute and convalescent) were obtained from the United States, Italy and Spain. From T cells, B-cell-depleted T cells, or PBMCs came the material, which was cDNA or gDNA.

Per the original data handling: Amplified reference gene primers provided the basis for estimating nucleated cell counts. Measured with immunoSEQ multiplex PCR; TCRdb has only the in-frame clones, and not every one. For V, J and clone size, that table is used; D and trimming come from the DNA. The sample includes roughly 70,000 clones, around three quarters seen only once; the top ten take roughly a third. Per the germline V gene, CDR1 is LNHDA and CDR2 is SQIVND (reference sequence). After removal of 4 bases from V and 2 bases from J, the junction contained 2 bases not matched to a gene. The length of the CDR3 is 15 residues.

The source of this sequence is a woman between 65 and 79 years old with acute or convalescent COVID-19. J is TRBJ2-1 and V is TRBV19; 10 nucleotides match TRBD2. The sample was peripheral blood. The CDR3 region is CASSTLAGAYNEQFF. As DNA, the CDR3 is TGTGCCAGTAGTACTCTAGCGGGGGCCTACAATGAGCAGTTCTTC.